This T cell receptor beta chain was identified during a study of beta chain features in type 1 diabetes. Whole-study findings and limits: Across all four CD4+ subsets, people with type 1 diabetes showed modestly shorter TCRB CDR3s.

The germline gives CDR1 SGHRS, CDR2 YFSETQ. V lost 0 bases, J lost 3 bases, and 4 bases stayed unmatched. The CDR3 contains 15 residues. With regard to this clone: What it binds is unknown.

The entirety of the isolated RNA underwent reverse transcription, so expressed TCRB transcripts were sequenced. Clones were sequenced by immunoSEQ multiplex PCR, and TCRdb holds only the in-frame ones, with some missing. The sample includes about 620,000 clones, about 14% of them seen just once. This sequence was found in a young man in good health. The V gene is TRBV5-1, the J gene TRBJ2-5; 8 nucleotides line up with TRBD2. Input material: naive CD4+ T cells from blood. The DNA for the CDR3 is TGCGCCAGCAGCTTGGGACTTAGCGGGGAAGAGACCCAGTACTTC. This gives the protein CASSLGLSGEETQYF. The full variable domain, its missing parts supplied by reference TRBV5-1 and TRBJ2-5, is KAGVTQTPRYLIKTRGQQVTLSCSPISGHRSVSWYQQTPGQGLQFLFEYFSETQRNKGNFPGRFSGRQFSNSRSEMNVSTLELGDSALYLCASSLGLSGEETQYFGPGTRLLVL.